The 21 T cell receptor beta chains below were found in one sample sequenced in a study of cytomegalovirus exposure and HLA in healthy donors. Primers for the PCR totalled 60 Vbeta and 13 Jbeta. Sequenced by immunoSEQ multiplex PCR; TCRdb stores in-frame clones only, minus some. The clone table shows around 150,000 clones, with the ten largest holding approximately 2%. Sequenced: PBMCs. The origin of the receptors is a man aged 25-40 years in good health and CMV-seronegative.

This rearrangement joins TRBV6-1 to TRBJ2-5; D perhaps matches TRBD2 (5 bases). The CDR3 has 13 residues. Germline lookup yields CDR1 MNHNS and CDR2 SASEGT. V was trimmed by 5 bases and J by 5 bases, leaving 12 bases between them. In DNA, the CDR3 is TGTGCCAGCAGTCAGTACGAGCGGGAGACCCAGTACTTC. This sequence encodes CASSQYERETQYF.

The chain has TRBV6-1 and TRBJ1-4; 8 positions match TRBD1. V dropped 3 bases and J dropped 8; count of bases not matched to a gene: 8. This CDR3 comprises 15 residues. The V gene's germline CDR1 is MNHNS and CDR2 SASEGT. DNA of the CDR3: TGTGCCAGCAGTGACGCAGGGGGCTTGGCCGAAAAACTGTTTTTT. As protein: CASSDAGGLAEKLFF.

The chain links TRBV2 to TRBJ1-3; perhaps TRBD1 as D (5 bases). Germline lookup yields CDR1 SNHLY and CDR2 FYNNEI. The CDR3 covers 15 residues. Deletions cut 2 bases from V and 3 bases from J, with 11 bases between. CDR3 coding DNA: TGTGCCAGCAGTGAATTGGGGGGAATTGGAAACACCATATATTTT. Its protein is CASSELGGIGNTIYF.

The chain has TRBV10-1 and TRBJ2-1, with 11 positions matching TRBD2. Trimming removed 0 bases from V and 4 bases from J; junction bases left unmatched: 5. The CDR3 covers 17 residues. In germline, CDR1 is WNHNN, CDR2 SYGVQD (reference sequence). CDR3 in amino acids: CASSESRGLADYNEQFF. CDR3 nucleotide sequence: TGCGCCAGCAGTGAGTCCCGGGGACTAGCGGATTACAATGAGCAGTTCTTC.

The rearrangement links TRBV28 to TRBJ2-2, with D possibly matching TRBD2 (6 bases). V lost 8 bases and J 6 bases, leaving 13 bases between the germline ends. The length of the CDR3 is 13 residues. Germline loops: CDR1 MDHEN, CDR2 SYDVKM. As DNA, the CDR3 is TGTGCCAGCCTAGGGTGGGAGGCCGGGGAGCTGTTTTTT. This sequence encodes CASLGWEAGELFF.

The rearrangement joins TRBV2 to TRBJ2-2, with TRBD1 identical over 8 bases. This CDR3 contains 16 residues. The J segment lost 6 bases and the V segment lost 6 bases, leaving 12 bases of the junction unmatched. Germline lookup yields CDR1 SNHLY and CDR2 FYNNEI. As DNA, the CDR3 is TGTGCCAGCAGGGGTCAGGACAGGGTAACGGCCGGGGAGCTGTTTTTT. This codes for CASRGQDRVTAGELFF.

V is TRBV6-6 and J is TRBJ2-2; D is possibly TRBD1 (6 bases). V shed 8 bases and J shed 8 bases, with 6 bases lying between them. Germline values: CDR1 MNHNY, CDR2 SVGAGI (reference sequence). The length of the CDR3 is 10 residues. The CDR3 bases are TGTGCCAGCGGACAGGGGGAGCTGTTTTTT. Its translation is CASGQGELFF.

The chain carries TRBV18 and TRBJ2-1, with D unclear. Trimming stripped 2 bases from V and 8 bases from J, with 13 bases between. The CDR3 totals 14 residues. CDR1 is KGHSH, CDR2 LQKENI, per germline. Written as DNA, the CDR3 is TGTGCCAGCTCACCAGGTACTGAGGCGGATGAGCAGTTCTTC. Translation: CASSPGTEADEQFF. Variable domain in full (rest from reference TRBV18 and TRBJ2-1): NAGVMQNPRHLVRRRGQEARLRCSPMKGHSHVYWYRQLPEEGLKFMVYLQKENIIDESGMPKERFSAEFPKEGPSILRIQQVVRGDSAAYFCASSPGTEADEQFFGPGTRLTVL.

The rearrangement uses TRBV6-6 and TRBJ2-7, with 9 bases identical to TRBD2. CDR3 size: 15 residues. V was pared by 2 bases and J by 7 bases, with 9 bases of the junction left unmatched. In germline, CDR1 is MNHNY, CDR2 SVGAGI (reference sequence). The CDR3 DNA sequence: TGTGCCAGCAGTTACCCGATAGCGGGAGTGCGGGAGCAGTACTTC. Protein product: CASSYPIAGVREQYF.

The V gene is TRBV18, the J gene TRBJ1-4; TRBD1 might be the D (6 bases). Per the germline V gene, CDR1 is KGHSH and CDR2 is LQKENI. V shed 3 bases and J shed 3 bases, with 11 bases lying between them. CDR3 size: 15 residues. This CDR3 reads CASSPWGGSNEKLFF. The CDR3 region has the DNA TGTGCCAGCTCACCTTGGGGGGGCTCTAATGAAAAACTGTTTTTT.

The J gene is TRBJ2-3, the V gene TRBV7-2; tentatively, D is TRBD2 (5 bases). Trimming pared 1 base from V and 4 bases from J, leaving 9 bases between. Per the germline V gene, CDR1 is SGHTA and CDR2 is FQGNSA. CDR3 length: 14 residues. The CDR3 DNA sequence: TGTGCCAGCAGCTTAGGTTCGGGGTCAGATACGCAGTATTTT. Amino acid sequence: CASSLGSGSDTQYF.

The chain couples TRBV5-1 to TRBJ2-3, with 12 nucleotides matching TRBD2. Germline trimming cut 3 bases from V and 3 bases from J; bases unmatched to any gene: 2. CDR1 is SGHRS, CDR2 YFSETQ, per germline. CDR3 size: 15 residues. As DNA, the CDR3 is TGCGCCAGCAGCTCGACTAGCGGGAGTACAGATACGCAGTATTTT. Its protein is CASSSTSGSTDTQYF. Filled out from reference TRBV5-1 and TRBJ2-3, the complete variable domain reads KAGVTQTPRYLIKTRGQQVTLSCSPISGHRSVSWYQQTPGQGLQFLFEYFSETQRNKGNFPGRFSGRQFSNSRSEMNVSTLELGDSALYLCASSSTSGSTDTQYFGPGTRLTVL.

The chain carries TRBV5-1 and TRBJ2-3, with 8 bases lining up with TRBD1. Germline V gives CDR1 SGHRS, CDR2 YFSETQ. The junction had 8 bases not matched to a gene; V was cut back by 8 bases and J by 0 bases. This CDR3 has 15 amino acids. The CDR3 reads CASYDRGGSTDTQYF. CDR3 nucleotides: TGCGCCAGTTACGACAGGGGCGGAAGCACAGATACGCAGTATTTT. The variable domain in full, completed from reference TRBV5-1 and TRBJ2-3, reads KAGVTQTPRYLIKTRGQQVTLSCSPISGHRSVSWYQQTPGQGLQFLFEYFSETQRNKGNFPGRFSGRQFSNSRSEMNVSTLELGDSALYLCASYDRGGSTDTQYFGPGTRLTVL.

The V gene is TRBV27, the J gene TRBJ1-2; the D gene is possibly TRBD1 (6 bases). CDR3 length: 13 amino acids. Trimming pared 2 bases from V and 8 bases from J, leaving 12 bases between. Per the germline V gene, CDR1 is MNHEY and CDR2 is SMNVEV (reference sequence). The DNA for the CDR3 is TGTGCCAGCAGTTTACAACGCAGGGGCGGCTACACCTTC. Amino acids: CASSLQRRGGYTF.

The gene calls are TRBV5-1 and TRBJ2-3; D is unresolved. Trimming pared 7 bases from V and 3 bases from J, leaving 6 bases between. The CDR3 covers 11 residues. Germline-derived CDR1 and CDR2 are SGHRS and YFSETQ. In DNA, the CDR3 is TGCGCCAGCTCTTCGACAGATACGCAGTATTTT. It encodes CASSSTDTQYF. The full variable domain, rest sourced from reference TRBV5-1 and TRBJ2-3, is KAGVTQTPRYLIKTRGQQVTLSCSPISGHRSVSWYQQTPGQGLQFLFEYFSETQRNKGNFPGRFSGRQFSNSRSEMNVSTLELGDSALYLCASSSTDTQYFGPGTRLTVL.

The V gene is TRBV7-3, the J gene TRBJ2-3; D gene unclear. Trimming took 3 bases from V and 2 from J, leaving 9 bases between them. Germline V gives CDR1 SGHTA, CDR2 FQGTGA. The CDR3 sequence is 14 residues long. The CDR3 sequence is CASSFDGDTDTQYF. The CDR3 DNA is TGTGCCAGCAGCTTCGACGGAGACACAGATACGCAGTATTTT.

In nucleotides, the CDR3 is TGCGCCAGCAGGCCCGGGACTAGCGGGAGGCATGAGCAGTTCTTC. It codes for CASRPGTSGRHEQFF. The chain combines TRBV10-2 with TRBJ2-1; TRBD2 aligns across 15 bases. Germline V gives CDR1 WSHSY, CDR2 SAAADI. The V gene end was trimmed by 6 bases and the J gene end by 8 bases; junction bases not matched to a gene: 5. This CDR3 is 15 amino acids long.

This chain joins TRBV6-6 and TRBJ2-3; D possibly corresponds to TRBD1 (5 bases). The germline V gene encodes CDR1 MNHNY and CDR2 SVGAGI (reference sequence). CDR3 length equals 16 residues. V was trimmed by 2 bases and J by 5 bases, leaving 17 bases between them. Here the CDR3 reads CASSYGSRQLIDTQYF. CDR3 sequence (DNA): TGTGCCAGCAGTTACGGTAGCCGACAGTTGATAGATACGCAGTATTTT.

The chain recombines TRBV5-1 with TRBJ1-1, with TRBD1 as a possible D gene (5 bases). Per the germline V gene, CDR1 is SGHRS and CDR2 is YFSETQ. This CDR3 is built from 17 residues. V lost 3 bases, J lost 5 bases, and 23 bases lay in between. Written as DNA, the CDR3 is TGCGCCAGCAGCTCCCGGAGCGGGGGTGGTTGGAGGACTGAAGCTTTCTTT. This gives the protein CASSSRSGGGWRTEAFF.

The CDR3 DNA follows: TGTGCCAGCAGACCCATAGGGAGAAACTCAGATGAGCAGTTCTTC. It encodes CASRPIGRNSDEQFF. The J gene is TRBJ2-1, the V gene TRBV4-2, with a tentative D call TRBD2 (5 bases). Trimming removed 6 bases from V and 8 bases from J, with 20 bases in between. CDR3 size: 15 residues. The germline CDR1 and CDR2 sequences are LGHNA and YNFKEQ.

The V and J genes are TRBV4-1 and TRBJ2-1; D gene unclear. Per germline, CDR1 MGHRA and CDR2 YSYEKL. V was shortened by 2 bases and J by 3 bases, with 11 bases between the two germline ends. CDR3 length: 15 amino acids. This CDR3 reads CASSQQTNYYNEQFF. The CDR3 DNA reads as TGCGCCAGCAGCCAACAAACTAACTACTACAATGAGCAGTTCTTC.